A selection of T cell receptor beta chains follows, all from one sample in a study of blood T cells in healthy people across ages. TCRdb reanalysed the 5' RACE reads using MiXCR and keeps one entry per CDR3 protein. The table has 890,000 or so distinct CDR3 sequences, 55% to 65% seen once. The sample comprised blood. The receptors derive from a man under 40 in good health. The CDR3 runs from the conserved cysteine through the conserved F or W. D genes are given only for firm matches. Some rows mark clone size as missing; the rest say once, few, many or name a class of expanded clone.

-	-	TRBJ1-2	TRBV7-9	TGTGCCAGCAGTCCCGACGGATTATCTAACTATGGCTACACCTTC	CASSPDGLSNYGYTF
-	few	TRBJ1-2	TRBV7-2	TGTGCCAGCAGCTATGGGGTCGGGGATGGCTACACCTTC	CASSYGVGDGYTF
-	-	TRBJ2-3	TRBV20-1	TGCAGTGCACCCCAGCCCCAGAGGGCTACGCAGTATTTT	CSAPQPQRATQYF
-	-	TRBJ1-2	TRBV2	TGTGCCAGCAGTGGTCCAGGGGCACGCTATGGCTACACCTTC	CASSGPGARYGYTF
TRBD1	-	TRBJ1-2	TRBV6-6	TGTGCCAGCAGTTCATCCTACAGGGGGCGCGGCTATGGCTACACCTTC	CASSSSYRGRGYGYTF
TRBD1	-	TRBJ1-2	TRBV10-3	TGTGCCATCAGTCCCCAGGGGACAGGGAATGGCTACACCTTC	CAISPQGTGNGYTF
-	-	TRBJ1-6	TRBV18	TGTGCCAGCTCACCATGGCAGGTCGATAATTCACCCCTCCACTTT	CASSPWQVDNSPLHF
-	few	TRBJ2-1	TRBV4-3	TGCGCCAGCAGCCAACCAGGGGCCTACAATGAGCAGTTCTTC	CASSQPGAYNEQFF
-	-	TRBJ2-1	TRBV7-2	TGTGCCAGCAGCCTACAGTTCAATGAGCAGTTCTTC	CASSLQFNEQFF
-	many	TRBJ2-1	TRBV7-2	TGTGCCAGCGGGTTGGACTCCGACCATGAGCAGTTCTTC	CASGLDSDHEQFF
TRBD2	-	TRBJ2-3	TRBV12-3/TRBV12-4	TGTGCCAGCAGTTTACGTCCTAGCGGGGGCACAGATACGCAGTATTTT	CASSLRPSGGTDTQYF
TRBD1	-	TRBJ2-1	TRBV12-3/TRBV12-4	TGTGCCAGCAGTTTGGGGACAGGCCTTTTGGATGAGCAGTTCTTC	CASSLGTGLLDEQFF
TRBD2	-	TRBJ2-3	TRBV4-3	TGCGCCAGCAGCCAAGCCGGGGGGATTAGCACAGATACGCAGTATTTT	CASSQAGGISTDTQYF
-	few	TRBJ2-6	TRBV29-1	TGCAGCGCCACTCGCTCTGGGGCCAACGTCCTGACTTTC	CSATRSGANVLTF
-	-	TRBJ1-6	TRBV27	TGTGCCAGCAGTTATCGACAGGTTAATTCACCCCTCCACTTT	CASSYRQVNSPLHF
-	few	TRBJ2-7	TRBV4-3	TGCGCCAGCAGCCAAGATCAGGTCAGCTCCTACGAGCAGTACTTC	CASSQDQVSSYEQYF
-	few	TRBJ2-7	TRBV3-1	TGTGCCAGCAGCCAAGTTCAGGGGAAAGGGTACGAGCAGTACTTC	CASSQVQGKGYEQYF
TRBD1	-	TRBJ2-7	TRBV7-2	TGTGCCAGCAGCTTTAGACAGGGGGCTTTCTACGAGCAGTACTTC	CASSFRQGAFYEQYF